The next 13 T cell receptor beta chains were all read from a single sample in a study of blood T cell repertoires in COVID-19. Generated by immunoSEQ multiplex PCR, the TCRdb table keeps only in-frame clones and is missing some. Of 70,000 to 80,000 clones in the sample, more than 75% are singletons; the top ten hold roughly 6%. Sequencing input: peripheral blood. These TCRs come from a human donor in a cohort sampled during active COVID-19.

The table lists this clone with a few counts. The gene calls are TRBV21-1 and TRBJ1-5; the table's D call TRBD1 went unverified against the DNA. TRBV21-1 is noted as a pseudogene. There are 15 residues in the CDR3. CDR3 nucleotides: TGTGCCAGCAGCAAGAGGACAGATAGCAATCAGCCCCAGCATTTT. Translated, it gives CASSKRTDSNQPQHF.

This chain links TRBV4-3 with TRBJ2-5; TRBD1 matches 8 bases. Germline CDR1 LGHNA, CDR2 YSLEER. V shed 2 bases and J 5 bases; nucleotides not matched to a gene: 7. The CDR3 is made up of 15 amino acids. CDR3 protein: CASSQNYGQGETQYF. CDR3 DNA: TGCGCCAGCAGCCAAAACTACGGACAGGGCGAGACCCAGTACTTC.

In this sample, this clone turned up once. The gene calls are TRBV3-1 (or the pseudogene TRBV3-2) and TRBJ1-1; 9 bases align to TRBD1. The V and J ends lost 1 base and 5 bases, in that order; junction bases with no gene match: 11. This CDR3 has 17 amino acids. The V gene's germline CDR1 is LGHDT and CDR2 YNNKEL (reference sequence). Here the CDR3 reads CASSQGLGGTGNTEAFF. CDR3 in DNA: TGTGCCAGCAGCCAAGGACTCGGGGGGACAGGGAATACTGAAGCTTTCTTT.

Here the CDR3 DNA reads TGTGCCAGCAGCCTTTCCCGGACTAATGAAAAACTGTTTTTT. Its translation is CASSLSRTNEKLFF. This sequence joins TRBV7-2 and TRBJ1-4; D is ambiguous. CDR1 is SGHTA, CDR2 FQGNSA, per germline. V was pared by 5 bases and J by 2 bases, with 9 bases between. The CDR3 consists of 14 residues.

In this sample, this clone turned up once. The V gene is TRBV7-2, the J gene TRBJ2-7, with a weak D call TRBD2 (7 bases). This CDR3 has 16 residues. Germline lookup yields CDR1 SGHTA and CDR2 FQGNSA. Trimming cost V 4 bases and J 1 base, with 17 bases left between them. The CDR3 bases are TGTGCCAGCAGCTCTATAAGGGGGGGCCCTTCCTACGAGCAGTACTTC. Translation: CASSSIRGGPSYEQYF.

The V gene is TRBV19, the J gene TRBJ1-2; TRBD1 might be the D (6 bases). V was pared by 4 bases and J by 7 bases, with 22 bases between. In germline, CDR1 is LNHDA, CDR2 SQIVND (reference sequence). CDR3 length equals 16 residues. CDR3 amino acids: CASSNRAAGAVGGYTF. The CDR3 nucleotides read TGTGCCAGTAGTAATAGGGCGGCGGGGGCAGTTGGTGGCTACACCTTC. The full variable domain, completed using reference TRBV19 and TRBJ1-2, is DGGITQSPKYLFRKEGQNVTLSCEQNLNHDAMYWYRQDPGQGLRLIYYSQIVNDFQKGDIAEGYSVSREKKESFPLTVTSAQKNPTAFYLCASSNRAAGAVGGYTFGSGTRLTVV.

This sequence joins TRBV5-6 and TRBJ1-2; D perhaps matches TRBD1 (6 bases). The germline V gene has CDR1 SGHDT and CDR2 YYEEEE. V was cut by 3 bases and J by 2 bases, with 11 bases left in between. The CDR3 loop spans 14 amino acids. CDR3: CASSSGQSNYGYTF. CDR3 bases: TGTGCCAGCAGCTCGGGACAATCGAACTATGGCTACACCTTC. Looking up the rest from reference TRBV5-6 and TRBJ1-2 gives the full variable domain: DAGVTQSPTHLIKTRGQQVTLRCSPKSGHDTVSWYQQALGQGPQFIFQYYEEEERQRGNFPDRFSGHQFPNYSSELNVNALLLGDSALYLCASSSGQSNYGYTFGSGTRLTVV.

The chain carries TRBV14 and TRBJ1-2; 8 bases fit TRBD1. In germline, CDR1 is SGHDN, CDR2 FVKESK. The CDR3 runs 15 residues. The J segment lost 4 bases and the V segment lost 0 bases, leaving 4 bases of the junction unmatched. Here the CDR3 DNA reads TGTGCCAGCAGCCAAGAGGACAGGGTCGGCTATGGCTACACCTTC. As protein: CASSQEDRVGYGYTF.

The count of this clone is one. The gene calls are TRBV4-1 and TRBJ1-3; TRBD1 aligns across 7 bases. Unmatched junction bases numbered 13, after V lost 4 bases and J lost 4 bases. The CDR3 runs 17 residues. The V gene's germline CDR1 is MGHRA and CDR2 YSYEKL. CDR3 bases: TGCGCCAGCAGCCCCACGGGACAGAACCTTTTCGGAAACACCATATATTTT. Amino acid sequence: CASSPTGQNLFGNTIYF.

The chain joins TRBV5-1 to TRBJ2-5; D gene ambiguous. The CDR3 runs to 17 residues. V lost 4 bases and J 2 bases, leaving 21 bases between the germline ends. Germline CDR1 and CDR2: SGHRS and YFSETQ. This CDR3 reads CASSPTRQTNWQETQYF. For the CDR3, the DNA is TGCGCCAGCAGCCCAACCCGCCAGACAAATTGGCAAGAGACCCAGTACTTC.

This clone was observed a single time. The CDR3 DNA reads as TGTGCGGCCTCAGGAAACTTAAATGAAAAACTGTTTTTT. It is translated as CAASGNLNEKLFF. This chain uses TRBV19 with TRBJ1-4; D not certain. From germline, CDR1 is LNHDA and CDR2 SQIVND (reference sequence). The CDR3 is 13 residues long.

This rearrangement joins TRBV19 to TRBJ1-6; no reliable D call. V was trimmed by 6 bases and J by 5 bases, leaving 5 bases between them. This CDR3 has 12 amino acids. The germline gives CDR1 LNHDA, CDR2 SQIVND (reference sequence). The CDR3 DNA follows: TGTGCCAGTAGAGACAATAATTCACCCCTCCACTTT. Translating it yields CASRDNNSPLHF.

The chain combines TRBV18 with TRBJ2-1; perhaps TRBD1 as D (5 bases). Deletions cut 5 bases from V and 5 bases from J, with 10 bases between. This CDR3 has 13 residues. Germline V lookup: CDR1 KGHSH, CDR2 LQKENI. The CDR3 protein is CASSTSQDNEQFF. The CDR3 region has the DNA TGTGCCAGCTCAACTTCACAGGACAATGAGCAGTTCTTC. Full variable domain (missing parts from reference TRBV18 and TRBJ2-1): NAGVMQNPRHLVRRRGQEARLRCSPMKGHSHVYWYRQLPEEGLKFMVYLQKENIIDESGMPKERFSAEFPKEGPSILRIQQVVRGDSAAYFCASSTSQDNEQFFGPGTRLTVL.